The clone carrying this T cell receptor (beta chain) was counted once. Its antigen remains unknown. This record comes from a study of cytomegalovirus exposure and HLA in healthy donors. Overall study findings and caveats: A later analysis showed HLA-associated TCR beta chains outstripping equally common others in clonal expansion.

Researchers ran the PCR with 60 Vbeta and 13 Jbeta primers. Sequencing was performed with immunoSEQ multiplex PCR; in TCRdb, only in-frame clones are kept and a portion is missing. The profile covers about 190,000 clones, with about 86% appearing a single time and approximately 1.6% taken by the ten largest. Germline V CDR1 and CDR2: MDHEN, SYDVKM. The CDR3 consists of 15 residues. V was clipped by 6 bases and J by 4 bases, with 18 bases between them. The clonotype was recovered from a man aged 40-49 years in good health and CMV-seropositive. This chain joins TRBV28 and TRBJ2-5; D perhaps matches TRBD2 (6 bases). Sequencing was carried out using PBMCs. The CDR3 region has the DNA TGTGCCAGCAGCCCCCACGTTAGCGGAGGAGAGACCCAGTACTTC. Translation: CASSPHVSGGETQYF.